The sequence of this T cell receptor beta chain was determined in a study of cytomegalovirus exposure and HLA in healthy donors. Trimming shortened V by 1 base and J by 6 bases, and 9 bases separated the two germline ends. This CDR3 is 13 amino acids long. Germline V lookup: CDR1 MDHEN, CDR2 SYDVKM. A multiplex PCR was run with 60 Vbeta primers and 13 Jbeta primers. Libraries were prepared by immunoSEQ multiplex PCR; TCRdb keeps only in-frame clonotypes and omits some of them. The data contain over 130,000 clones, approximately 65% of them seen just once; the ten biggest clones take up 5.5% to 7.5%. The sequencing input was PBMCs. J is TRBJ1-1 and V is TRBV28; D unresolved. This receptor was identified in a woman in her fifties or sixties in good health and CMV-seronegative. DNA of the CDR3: TGTGCCAGCAGTTTATTGGCCCCTGCTGAAGCTTTCTTT. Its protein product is CASSLLAPAEAFF.